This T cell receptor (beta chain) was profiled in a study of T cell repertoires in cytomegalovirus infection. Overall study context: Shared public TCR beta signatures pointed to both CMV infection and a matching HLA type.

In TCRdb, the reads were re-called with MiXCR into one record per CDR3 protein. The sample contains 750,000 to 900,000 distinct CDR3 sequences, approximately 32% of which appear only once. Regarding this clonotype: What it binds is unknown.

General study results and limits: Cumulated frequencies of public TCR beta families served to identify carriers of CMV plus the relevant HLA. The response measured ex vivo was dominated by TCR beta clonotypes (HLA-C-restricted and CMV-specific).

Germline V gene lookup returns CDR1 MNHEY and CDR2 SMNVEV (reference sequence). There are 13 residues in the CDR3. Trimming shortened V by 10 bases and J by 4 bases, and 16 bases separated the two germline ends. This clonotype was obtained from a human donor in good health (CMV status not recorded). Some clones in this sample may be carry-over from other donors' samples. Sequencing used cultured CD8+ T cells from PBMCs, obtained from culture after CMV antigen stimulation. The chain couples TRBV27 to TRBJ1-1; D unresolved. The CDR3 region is CANRPMGSTEAFF. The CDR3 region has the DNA TGTGCCAACAGACCCATGGGGAGCACTGAAGCTTTCTTT.